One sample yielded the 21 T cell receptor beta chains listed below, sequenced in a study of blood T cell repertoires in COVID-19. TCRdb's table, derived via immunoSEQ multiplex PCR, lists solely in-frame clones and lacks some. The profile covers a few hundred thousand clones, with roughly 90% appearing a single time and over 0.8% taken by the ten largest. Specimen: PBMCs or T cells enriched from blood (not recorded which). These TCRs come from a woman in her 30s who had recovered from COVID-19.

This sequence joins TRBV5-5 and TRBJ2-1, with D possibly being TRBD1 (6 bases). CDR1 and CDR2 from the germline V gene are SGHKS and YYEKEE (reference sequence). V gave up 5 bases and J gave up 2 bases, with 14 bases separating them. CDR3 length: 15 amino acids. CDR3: CASSRAGATYNEQFF. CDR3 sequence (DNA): TGTGCCAGCAGTCGAGCAGGGGCCACCTACAATGAGCAGTTCTTC. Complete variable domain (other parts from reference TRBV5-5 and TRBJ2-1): DAGVTQSPTHLIKTRGQQVTLRCSPISGHKSVSWYQQVLGQGPQFIFQYYEKEERGRGNFPDRFSARQFPNYSSELNVNALLLGDSALYLCASSRAGATYNEQFFGPGTRLTVL.

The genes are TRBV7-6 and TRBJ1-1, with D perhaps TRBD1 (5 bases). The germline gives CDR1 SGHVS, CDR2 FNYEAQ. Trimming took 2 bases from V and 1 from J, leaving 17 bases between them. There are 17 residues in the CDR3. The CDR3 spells CASSLRPGGGTNTEAFF. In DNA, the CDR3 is TGTGCCAGCAGCTTACGCCCTGGGGGGGGAACGAACACTGAAGCTTTCTTT.

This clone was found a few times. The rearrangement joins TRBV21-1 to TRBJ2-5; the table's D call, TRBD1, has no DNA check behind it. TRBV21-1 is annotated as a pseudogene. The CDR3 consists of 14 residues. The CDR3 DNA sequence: TGTGCCAGCAGCATGGACATCCGAGGAGAGACCCAGTACTTC. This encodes CASSMDIRGETQYF.

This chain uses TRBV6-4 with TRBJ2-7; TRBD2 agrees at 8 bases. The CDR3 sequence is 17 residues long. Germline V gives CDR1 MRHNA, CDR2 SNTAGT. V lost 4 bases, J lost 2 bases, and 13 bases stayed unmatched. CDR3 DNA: TGTGCCAGCAGTGCCCTCTCCGGGAGGGGAAACACCTACGAGCAGTACTTC. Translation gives CASSALSGRGNTYEQYF.

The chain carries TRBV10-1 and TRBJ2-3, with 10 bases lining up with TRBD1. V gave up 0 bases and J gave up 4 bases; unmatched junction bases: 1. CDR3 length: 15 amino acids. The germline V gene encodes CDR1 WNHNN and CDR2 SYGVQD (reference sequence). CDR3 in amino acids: CASSESGQGSDTQYF. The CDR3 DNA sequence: TGCGCCAGCAGTGAGTCGGGACAGGGGTCAGATACGCAGTATTTT.

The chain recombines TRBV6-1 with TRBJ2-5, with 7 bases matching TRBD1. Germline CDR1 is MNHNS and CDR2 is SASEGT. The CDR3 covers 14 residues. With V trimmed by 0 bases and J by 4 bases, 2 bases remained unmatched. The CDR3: CASSEAQGVETQYF. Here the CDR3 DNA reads TGTGCCAGCAGTGAAGCTCAGGGGGTAGAGACCCAGTACTTC.

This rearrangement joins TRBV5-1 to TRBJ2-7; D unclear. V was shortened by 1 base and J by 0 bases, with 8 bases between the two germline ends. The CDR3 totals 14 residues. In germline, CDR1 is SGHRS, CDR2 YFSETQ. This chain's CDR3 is CASSLTASSYEQYF. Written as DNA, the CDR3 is TGCGCCAGCAGCTTGACCGCGAGCTCCTACGAGCAGTACTTC.

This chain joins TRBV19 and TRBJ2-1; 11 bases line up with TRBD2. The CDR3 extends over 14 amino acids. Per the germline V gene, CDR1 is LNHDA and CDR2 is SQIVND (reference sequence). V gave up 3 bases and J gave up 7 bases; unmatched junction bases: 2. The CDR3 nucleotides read TGTGCCAGTAGTATCCTAGCGGGGGGTAATGAGCAGTTCTTC. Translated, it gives CASSILAGGNEQFF.

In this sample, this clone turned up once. CDR3 in DNA: TGTGCCAGCTCACCGGTAGGACAGGCCAAAGAGACCCAGTACTTC. Protein: CASSPVGQAKETQYF. The chain couples TRBV18 to TRBJ2-5; TRBD1 matches 7 bases. CDR1 and CDR2 (germline): KGHSH, LQKENI. The junction had 7 bases not matched to a gene; V was cut back by 3 bases and J by 3 bases. This CDR3 is 15 amino acids long.

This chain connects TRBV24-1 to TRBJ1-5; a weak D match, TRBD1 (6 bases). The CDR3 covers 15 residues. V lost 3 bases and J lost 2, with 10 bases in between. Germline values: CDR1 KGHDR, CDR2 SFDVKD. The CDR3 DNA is TGTGCCACCAGTGATACAGGGAGGGGCAATCAGCCCCAGCATTTT. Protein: CATSDTGRGNQPQHF.

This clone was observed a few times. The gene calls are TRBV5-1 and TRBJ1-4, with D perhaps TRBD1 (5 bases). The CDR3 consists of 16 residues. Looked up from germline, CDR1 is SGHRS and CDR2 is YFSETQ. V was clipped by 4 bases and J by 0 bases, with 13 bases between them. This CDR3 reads CASSIGAQATNEKLFF. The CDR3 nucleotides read TGCGCCAGCAGCATTGGCGCACAGGCAACTAATGAAAAACTGTTTTTT. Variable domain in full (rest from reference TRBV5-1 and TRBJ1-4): KAGVTQTPRYLIKTRGQQVTLSCSPISGHRSVSWYQQTPGQGLQFLFEYFSETQRNKGNFPGRFSGRQFSNSRSEMNVSTLELGDSALYLCASSIGAQATNEKLFFGSGTQLSVL.

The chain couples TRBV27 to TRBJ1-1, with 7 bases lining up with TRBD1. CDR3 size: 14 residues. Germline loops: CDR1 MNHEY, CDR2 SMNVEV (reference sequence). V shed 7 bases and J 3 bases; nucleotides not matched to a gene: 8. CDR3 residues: CASTPTGRDTEAFF. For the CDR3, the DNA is TGTGCCAGCACCCCGACAGGGCGGGACACTGAAGCTTTCTTT.

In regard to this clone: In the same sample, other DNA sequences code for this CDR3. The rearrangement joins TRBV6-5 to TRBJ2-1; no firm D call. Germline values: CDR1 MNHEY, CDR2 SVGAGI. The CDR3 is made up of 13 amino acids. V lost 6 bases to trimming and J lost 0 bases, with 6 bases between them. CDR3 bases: TGTGCCAGCAGGGCTAGCTCCTACAATGAGCAGTTCTTC. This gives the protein CASRASSYNEQFF.

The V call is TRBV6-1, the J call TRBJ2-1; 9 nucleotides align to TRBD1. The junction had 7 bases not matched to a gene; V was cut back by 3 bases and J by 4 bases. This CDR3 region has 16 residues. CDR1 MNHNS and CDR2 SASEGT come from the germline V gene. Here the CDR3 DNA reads TGTGCCAGCAGTGAGCAGGACAGGGGCCATTACAATGAGCAGTTCTTC. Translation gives CASSEQDRGHYNEQFF.

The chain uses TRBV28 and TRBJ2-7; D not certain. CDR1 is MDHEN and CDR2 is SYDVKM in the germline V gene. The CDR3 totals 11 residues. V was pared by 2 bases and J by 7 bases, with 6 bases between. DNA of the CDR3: TGTGCCAGCAGTTTAAAGACAGAGCAGTACTTC. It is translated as CASSLKTEQYF.

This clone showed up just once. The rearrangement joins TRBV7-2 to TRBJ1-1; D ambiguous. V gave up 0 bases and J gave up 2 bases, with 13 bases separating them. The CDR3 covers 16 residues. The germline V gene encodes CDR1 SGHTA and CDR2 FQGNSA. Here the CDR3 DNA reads TGTGCCAGCAGCTTAGCGGTGGGCAGTCAAAACACTGAAGCTTTCTTT. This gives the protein CASSLAVGSQNTEAFF.

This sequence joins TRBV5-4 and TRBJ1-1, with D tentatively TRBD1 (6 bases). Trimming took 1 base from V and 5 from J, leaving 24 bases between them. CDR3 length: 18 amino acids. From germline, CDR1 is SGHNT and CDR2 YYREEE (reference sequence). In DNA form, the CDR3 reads TGTGCCAGCAGCTTGACCGGCAGGGGTATTGGTTCTGGGACTGAAGCTTTCTTT. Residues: CASSLTGRGIGSGTEAFF.

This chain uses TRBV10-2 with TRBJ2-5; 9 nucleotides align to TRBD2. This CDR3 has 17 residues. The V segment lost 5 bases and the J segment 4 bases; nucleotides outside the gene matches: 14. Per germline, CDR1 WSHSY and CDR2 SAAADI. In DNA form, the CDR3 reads TGCGCCAGCAGTTCGCTCCCACCTAGCGGGGTACGAGAGACCCAGTACTTC. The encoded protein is CASSSLPPSGVRETQYF.

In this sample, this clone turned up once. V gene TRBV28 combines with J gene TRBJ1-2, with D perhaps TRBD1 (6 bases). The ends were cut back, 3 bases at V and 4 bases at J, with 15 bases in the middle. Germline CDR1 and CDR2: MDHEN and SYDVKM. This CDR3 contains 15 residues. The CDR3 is CASSLGAGFRYGYTF. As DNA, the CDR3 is TGTGCCAGCAGTTTGGGGGCCGGGTTTCGCTATGGCTACACCTTC.

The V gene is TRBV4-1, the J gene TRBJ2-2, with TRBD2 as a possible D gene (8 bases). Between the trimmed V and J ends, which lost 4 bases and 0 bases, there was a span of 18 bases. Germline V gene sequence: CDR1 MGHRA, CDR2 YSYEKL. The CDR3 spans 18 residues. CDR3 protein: CASSLTGGTDANTGELFF. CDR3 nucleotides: TGCGCCAGCAGCCTAACGGGGGGGACAGACGCGAACACCGGGGAGCTGTTTTTT.

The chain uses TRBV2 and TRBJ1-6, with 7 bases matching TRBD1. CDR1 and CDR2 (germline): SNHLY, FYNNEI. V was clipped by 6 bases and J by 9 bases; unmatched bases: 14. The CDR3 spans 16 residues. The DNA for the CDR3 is TGTGCCAGCAGCGCGGGGACAGTCCCTGGTAGTTCACCCCTCCACTTT. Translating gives CASSAGTVPGSSPLHF.